The next 29 T cell receptor beta chains were all read from a single sample in a study of blood T cell repertoires in COVID-19. Clones were sequenced by immunoSEQ multiplex PCR, and TCRdb holds only the in-frame ones, with some missing. The data show approximately 300,000 clones, more than 85% seen once. Input material: PBMCs or T cells enriched from blood (not recorded which). Receptors were obtained from a young woman who had recovered from COVID-19.

The table lists this clone with a count of one. The chain is built from TRBV19 and TRBJ2-2, with D possibly matching TRBD1 (6 bases). Deletions cut 3 bases from V and 7 bases from J, with 15 bases between. CDR1 is LNHDA and CDR2 is SQIVND in the germline V gene (reference sequence). There are 15 residues in the CDR3. CDR3 sequence reads: CASSILAGANGELFF. The CDR3 coding sequence is TGTGCCAGTAGTATTCTGGCAGGGGCTAACGGGGAGCTGTTTTTT.

CDR3 amino acids: CSATRAVLAGVKNEQFF. CDR3 bases: TGCAGCGCTACCCGAGCCGTCCTAGCGGGAGTTAAAAATGAGCAGTTCTTC. The chain joins TRBV29-1 to TRBJ2-1; 10 bases agree with TRBD2. Germline CDR1 SQVTM, CDR2 ANQGSEA. Trimming took 7 bases from V and 7 from J; bases not matched to a gene: 19. This CDR3 spans 17 amino acids.

The J gene is TRBJ2-1, the V gene TRBV11-3; D not resolved. CDR1 is SGHNT, CDR2 YENEEA, per germline. The germline V and J ends were trimmed by 5 bases and 10 bases, with 15 bases remaining between them. The CDR3 has 13 residues. As DNA, the CDR3 is TGTGCCAGCAGCCCGGTGACCCTCGGGGAGCAGTTCTTC. This gives the protein CASSPVTLGEQFF.

This clone came up once. CDR3 region: CASRGGGADYGYTF. The CDR3 bases are TGTGCCAGCAGAGGGGGTGGGGCGGACTATGGCTACACCTTC. The chain combines TRBV28 with TRBJ1-2; weak D call: TRBD1 (6 bases). The CDR3 loop spans 14 amino acids. Trimming pared 6 bases from V and 3 bases from J, leaving 14 bases between. Germline V CDR1 and CDR2: MDHEN, SYDVKM.

For this clone: One end of the junction varies from germline; a read error may be responsible. This sequence joins TRBV5-4 and TRBJ1-1, with 8 bases lining up with TRBD1. The CDR3 extends over 15 amino acids. The V gene's germline CDR1 is SGHNT and CDR2 YYREEE (reference sequence). CDR3 sequence (DNA): TGTGCCAGCAGTTTGGGGGGACAGGTGAACACTGAAGCTTTCTTT. Translated: CASSLGGQVNTEAFF. The full variable domain, its missing parts supplied by reference TRBV5-4 and TRBJ1-1, is ETGVTQSPTHLIKTRGQQVTLRCSSQSGHNTVSWYQQALGQGPQFIFQYYREEENGRGNFPPRFSGLQFPNYSSELNVNALELDDSALYLCASSLGGQVNTEAFFGQGTRLTVV.

The rearrangement links TRBV9 to TRBJ1-2; 8 bases line up with TRBD1. V lost 3 bases and J lost 2; bases outside the gene matches: 3. CDR1 SGDLS and CDR2 YYNGEE come from the germline V gene. CDR3 length: 14 residues. The CDR3 bases are TGTGCCAGCAGCGGGCGACAGGGGAACTATGGCTACACCTTC. Translated: CASSGRQGNYGYTF.

The chain uses TRBV11-3 and TRBJ2-3; D remains ambiguous. Germline CDR1 and CDR2: SGHNT and YENEEA. The V end was cut by 1 base, the J end by 6 bases, with 14 bases between. The CDR3 length is 15 residues. CDR3 sequence reads: CASSLATGFEDTQYF. The DNA of the CDR3 is TGTGCCAGCAGCTTAGCGACCGGGTTCGAGGATACGCAGTATTTT.

The chain is built from TRBV6-5 and TRBJ2-1, with D possibly TRBD2 on 6 matching bases. There are 15 residues in the CDR3. Trimming shortened V by 0 bases and J by 6 bases, and 12 bases separated the two germline ends. Germline V lookup: CDR1 MNHEY, CDR2 SVGAGI. The CDR3 region has the DNA TGTGCCAGCAGTTACTCGGCCCGGGACTTCAATGAGCAGTTCTTC. This gives the protein CASSYSARDFNEQFF.

The chain uses TRBV19 and TRBJ2-3, with D perhaps TRBD2 (6 bases). Trimming took 7 bases from V and 3 from J, leaving 8 bases between them. Germline values: CDR1 LNHDA, CDR2 SQIVND (reference sequence). The CDR3 is 12 amino acids. CDR3 in amino acids: CASNAGTDTQYF. DNA of the CDR3: TGTGCCAGTAACGCGGGAACAGATACGCAGTATTTT.

The chain employs TRBV27 and TRBJ1-2; TRBD1 matches at 8 bases. The CDR3 totals 13 residues. From germline, CDR1 is MNHEY and CDR2 SMNVEV (reference sequence). J gave up 6 bases and V 6 bases, and 6 bases lay outside the gene matches. The DNA of the CDR3 is TGTGCCAGCAGAAGCACCAGGGGGCATGGCTACACCTTC. Encoded protein: CASRSTRGHGYTF.

The chain employs TRBV24-1 and TRBJ2-6, with a tentative D call TRBD1 (5 bases). V was trimmed by 5 bases and J by 1 base, leaving 11 bases between them. The CDR3 loop spans 16 amino acids. Germline CDR1 is KGHDR and CDR2 is SFDVKD. CDR3: CATSVGAASGANVLTF. The CDR3 nucleotides are TGTGCCACCAGTGTAGGGGCCGCGTCTGGGGCCAACGTCCTGACTTTC.

The chain employs TRBV5-4 and TRBJ2-5; TRBD1 is a possible D gene (6 bases). The CDR3 is made up of 14 amino acids. Germline CDR1 SGHNT, CDR2 YYREEE (reference sequence). V lost 5 bases, J lost 5 bases, and 16 bases lay in between. CDR3 loop: CASSQGTVQETQYF. The CDR3 DNA sequence: TGTGCCAGCAGTCAGGGGACGGTTCAGGAGACCCAGTACTTC.

This clone was counted a single time. The chain employs TRBV7-2 and TRBJ2-7; possibly TRBD1 for D (7 bases). The length of the CDR3 is 14 residues. Germline CDR1 is SGHTA and CDR2 is FQGNSA. Trimming stripped 5 bases from V and 4 bases from J, with 15 bases between. This chain's CDR3 is CASSLTTGRYEQYF. CDR3 nucleotides: TGTGCCAGCAGCCTAACGACAGGGAGGTACGAGCAGTACTTC.

In this sample, this clone turned up once. This sequence joins TRBV9 and TRBJ1-3; 7 positions match TRBD1. After removal of 4 bases from V and 3 bases from J, the junction contained 10 bases not matched to a gene. The CDR3 runs 16 residues. Germline CDR1 and CDR2: SGDLS and YYNGEE. For the CDR3, the DNA is TGTGCCAGCAGCACCACCACGGGACAGATTGGAAACACCATATATTTT. As protein: CASSTTTGQIGNTIYF. Using reference TRBV9 and TRBJ1-3 for the parts outside the CDR3, the full variable domain is DSGVTQTPKHLITATGQRVTLRCSPRSGDLSVYWYQQSLDQGLQFLIQYYNGEERAKGNILERFSAQQFPDLHSELNLSSLELGDSALYFCASSTTTGQIGNTIYFGEGSWLTVV.

In this sample, this clone turned up a few times. The CDR3 nucleotides read TGTGCCAGCAGCTCCCGGGCGGGGGCTTTGAGCTCCTACGAGCAGTACTTC. This encodes CASSSRAGALSSYEQYF. This chain links TRBV11-3 with TRBJ2-7; the D gene is possibly TRBD2 (7 bases). CDR1 is SGHNT, CDR2 YENEEA, per germline. The CDR3 consists of 17 residues. Trimming removed 4 bases at V and 0 bases at J, with 19 bases between.

This chain links TRBV12-3 or TRBV12-4 with TRBJ1-5, with D possibly TRBD1 on 6 matching bases. This CDR3 has 13 amino acids. V gave up 6 bases and J gave up 7 bases, with 13 bases separating them. The CDR3 region has the DNA TGTGCCAGCAGCTTGGACAGCCACCAGCCCCAGCATTTT. Translation gives CASSLDSHQPQHF.

V and J are TRBV5-5 and TRBJ2-7, with 8 bases identical to TRBD1. Germline CDR1 and CDR2: SGHKS and YYEKEE (reference sequence). Trimming cost V 4 bases and J 5 bases; bases outside gene matches: 8. There are 14 residues in the CDR3. Here the CDR3 reads CASSRGQALDEQYF. The CDR3 nucleotides read TGTGCCAGCAGCAGGGGACAGGCCCTCGACGAGCAGTACTTC. Using reference TRBV5-5 and TRBJ2-7 for the parts outside the CDR3, the full variable domain is DAGVTQSPTHLIKTRGQQVTLRCSPISGHKSVSWYQQVLGQGPQFIFQYYEKEERGRGNFPDRFSARQFPNYSSELNVNALLLGDSALYLCASSRGQALDEQYFGPGTRLTVT.

V is TRBV19 and J is TRBJ1-3; the D gene is possibly TRBD1 (5 bases). Germline-derived CDR1 and CDR2 are LNHDA and SQIVND (reference sequence). Trimming shortened V by 7 bases and J by 2 bases, and 9 bases separated the two germline ends. The CDR3 is made up of 13 amino acids. The CDR3 protein is CASTGSAGNTIYF. CDR3 bases: TGTGCCAGTACAGGGTCCGCTGGAAACACCATATATTTT.

The chain recombines TRBV4-1 with TRBJ1-2; 9 bases fit TRBD1. V lost 4 bases to trimming and J lost 4 bases; unmatched junction nucleotides: 4. Germline CDR1 MGHRA, CDR2 YSYEKL. The CDR3 is made up of 14 amino acids. Written as DNA, the CDR3 is TGCGCCAGCAGCCCTCGGGACAGGGCCTATGGCTACACCTTC. This codes for CASSPRDRAYGYTF.

This chain connects TRBV19 to TRBJ1-6, with TRBD1 as a possible D gene (5 bases). Germline lookup yields CDR1 LNHDA and CDR2 SQIVND (reference sequence). CDR3 length equals 14 residues. V gave up 3 bases and J gave up 5 bases, with 8 bases separating them. The CDR3 DNA is TGTGCCAGTAGTATCCGGGGGGATAATTCACCCCTCCACTTT. Its translation is CASSIRGDNSPLHF.

CDR3 nucleotide sequence: TGTGCCAGCAGTTACCCGGGGGGGGGCCGCTACGAGCAGTACTTC. Protein product: CASSYPGGGRYEQYF. V usage is TRBV6-5 and J usage is TRBJ2-7; 8 bases map to TRBD2. The CDR3 is 15 amino acids. Looked up from germline, CDR1 is MNHEY and CDR2 is SVGAGI. V was clipped by 2 bases and J by 3 bases; unmatched bases: 6.

The chain couples TRBV4-2 to TRBJ1-2, with 8 bases identical to TRBD1. CDR3 length equals 15 residues. The germline gives CDR1 LGHNA, CDR2 YNFKEQ. Trimming at V came to 2 bases and at J to 6 bases, leaving 8 bases not matched to a gene. The CDR3 region is CASSQPDRGKHGYTF. CDR3 DNA: TGTGCCAGCAGCCAACCAGACAGGGGCAAACATGGCTACACCTTC.

This chain uses TRBV7-2 with TRBJ1-2; 10 bases fit TRBD1. V was pared by 5 bases and J by 2 bases, with 2 bases of the junction left unmatched. Germline CDR1 SGHTA, CDR2 FQGNSA. This CDR3 contains 14 residues. CDR3 nucleotides: TGTGCCAGCAGCACGGGACAGGGGAACTATGGCTACACCTTC. Its translation is CASSTGQGNYGYTF. The full variable domain, completed using reference TRBV7-2 and TRBJ1-2, is GAGVSQSPSNKVTEKGKDVELRCDPISGHTALYWYRQSLGQGLEFLIYFQGNSAPDKSGLPSDRFSAERTGGSVSTLTIQRTQQEDSAVYLCASSTGQGNYGYTFGSGTRLTVV.

The V call is TRBV11-3, the J call TRBJ2-3, with D perhaps matching TRBD1 (5 bases). Germline V CDR1 and CDR2: SGHNT, YENEEA. The V end lost 6 bases, the J end lost 5 bases, and 18 bases lay between the germline ends. This CDR3 is 15 amino acids long. The CDR3 protein is CASRRGYPPGDTQYF. CDR3 DNA: TGTGCCAGCAGAAGGGGCTACCCCCCGGGAGATACGCAGTATTTT.

The chain is built from TRBV7-9 and TRBJ1-2, with 10 bases that match TRBD1. Germline V CDR1 and CDR2: SEHNR, FQNEAQ (reference sequence). The CDR3 runs 14 residues. J was trimmed by 7 bases and V by 5 bases; bases with no gene match: 7. CDR3 DNA: TGTGCCAGCAGCCCCCCCGGGACAGGGGTTGGCTACACCTTC. Translated, it gives CASSPPGTGVGYTF. The full variable domain, rest sourced from reference TRBV7-9 and TRBJ1-2, is DTGVSQNPRHKITKRGQNVTFRCDPISEHNRLYWYRQTLGQGPEFLTYFQNEAQLEKSRLLSDRFSAERPKGSFSTLEIQRTEQGDSAMYLCASSPPGTGVGYTFGSGTRLTVV.

Here the CDR3 reads CASSFGQTYEQYF. The CDR3 nucleotides read TGTGCCAGCAGTTTCGGACAGACCTACGAGCAGTACTTC. The J gene is TRBJ2-7, the V gene TRBV6-5; maybe TRBD1 (6 bases). V was shortened by 4 bases and J by 2 bases, with 9 bases between the two germline ends. Germline CDR1 reads MNHEY; CDR2 reads SVGAGI. The CDR3 contains 13 residues.

The chain joins TRBV18 to TRBJ1-6, with 10 nucleotides matching TRBD1. The V gene's germline CDR1 is KGHSH and CDR2 LQKENI. The CDR3 covers 15 residues. The ends lost 4 bases at V and 10 bases at J; junction bases unmatched: 7. The CDR3 reads CASSLRGTGDSPLHF. CDR3 nucleotide sequence: TGTGCCAGCTCACTGAGAGGGACAGGGGACTCACCCCTCCACTTT.

The CDR3 bases are TGCGCCAGCAGCACTCTGACAGGGGCCTACAATGAGCAGTTCTTC. Amino acid sequence: CASSTLTGAYNEQFF. V usage is TRBV5-1 and J usage is TRBJ2-1; 8 nucleotides line up with TRBD1. The length of the CDR3 is 15 residues. The germline CDR1 and CDR2 sequences are SGHRS and YFSETQ. Trimming cost V 4 bases and J 2 bases; bases outside gene matches: 5. The whole variable domain, filled in from reference TRBV5-1 and TRBJ2-1, reads KAGVTQTPRYLIKTRGQQVTLSCSPISGHRSVSWYQQTPGQGLQFLFEYFSETQRNKGNFPGRFSGRQFSNSRSEMNVSTLELGDSALYLCASSTLTGAYNEQFFGPGTRLTVL.

The chain uses TRBV27 and TRBJ1-4, with TRBD1 identical over 8 bases. V shed 4 bases, J shed 5 bases, and the junction held 6 bases outside the gene matches. This CDR3 contains 15 residues. Germline V gene sequence: CDR1 MNHEY, CDR2 SMNVEV (reference sequence). CDR3 nucleotides: TGTGCCAGCAGTTCCGTCGGACAGGGAAATGAAAAACTGTTTTTT. Translated, it gives CASSSVGQGNEKLFF.